This TCR beta chain was sequenced for a study of blood T cell repertoires in COVID-19. Whole-study context: Sites across the United States, Italy and Spain contributed samples from acute and convalescent COVID-19. PBMCs, B-cell-depleted T cells, or T cells provided the cDNA or gDNA that made up the material.

Per the germline V gene, CDR1 is LNHDA and CDR2 is SQIVND (reference sequence). V was pared by 5 bases and J by 1 base, with 14 bases between. The CDR3 contains 15 residues. Authors' processing steps: Amplification with reference gene primers provided the estimates of nucleated cell counts. The repertoire was sequenced with immunoSEQ multiplex PCR; TCRdb's copy has only in-frame clones and lacks some. V and J calls and clone size come straight from that table; D and trimming were deduced from the DNA. The table records some 150,000 clones, about 87% of them present only once. The chain carries TRBV19 and TRBJ2-5; D is possibly TRBD1 (6 bases). Sequencing used peripheral blood. This TCR came from an older woman who had recovered from COVID-19. The CDR3 coding sequence is TGTGCCAGTAGTGCCGGAGACAGGACCCAAGAGACCCAGTACTTC. The encoded protein is CASSAGDRTQETQYF. The full variable domain, completed using reference TRBV19 and TRBJ2-5, is DGGITQSPKYLFRKEGQNVTLSCEQNLNHDAMYWYRQDPGQGLRLIYYSQIVNDFQKGDIAEGYSVSREKKESFPLTVTSAQKNPTAFYLCASSAGDRTQETQYFGPGTRLLVL.